A selection of T cell receptor beta chains follows, all from one sample in a study of blood T cell repertoires in COVID-19. The protocol was immunoSEQ multiplex PCR, while the TCRdb copy is restricted to in-frame clones and leaves out a portion. The sample gives over 40,000 clones, about 89% of which show up once; about 28% is in the top ten. The sample comprised peripheral blood. These receptors came from a human donor in a cohort sampled during active COVID-19. The CDR3 runs from the conserved cysteine through the conserved F or W. The order of the fields is D gene, J gene, clone size, V gene, CDR3 DNA, CDR3 protein. A D gene is named only where the DNA matches it firmly. Size is stated for part of the rows, as once, few or many counts, or as a class when the clone is expanded.

. TRBJ2-3 . TRBV11-2 TGTGCCAGCAGCTTATTCGGAGATACGCAGTATTTT CASSLFGDTQYF
TRBD1 TRBJ1-4 . TRBV3-1/TRBV3-2 TGTGCCAGCAGTACCGGGACAGGGAATGAAAAACTGTTTTTT CASSTGTGNEKLFF
. TRBJ2-2 . TRBV3-1/TRBV3-2 TGTGCCAGCAGCCCACGAGCGAGGGGGGAGCTGTTTTTT CASSPRARGELFF
. TRBJ2-5 . TRBV5-4 TGTGCCAGCAGCCCGTTAGGGGCTGGGGCCCAAGAGACCCAGTACTTC CASSPLGAGAQETQYF
TRBD1 TRBJ1-2 . TRBV7-2 TGTGCCAGCAGCTTAGACAGGGGGCTCTATGGCTACACCTTC CASSLDRGLYGYTF
TRBD2 TRBJ2-3 . TRBV24-1 TGTGCCACCAGTCCAGCGGGACTCCACGATACGCAGTATTTT CATSPAGLHDTQYF
TRBD2 TRBJ2-3 . TRBV7-9 TGTGCCAGCAGCTTAGGTAGCGGGAGCGCAGATACGCAGTATTTT CASSLGSGSADTQYF
TRBD2 TRBJ2-2 . TRBV9 TGTGCCAGCAGCGTGCGGGGGGGGAACACCGGGGAGCTGTTTTTT CASSVRGGNTGELFF
. TRBJ1-1 . TRBV30 TGTGCCTGGAGTGTTGAGGGTCGGACTGAAGCTTTCTTT CAWSVEGRTEAFF
TRBD1 TRBJ1-1 once TRBV5-1 TGCGCCAGCAGCTTGTCCCAGGGGGCGAGCACTGAAGCTTTCTTT CASSLSQGASTEAFF
. TRBJ2-2 . TRBV5-1 TGCGCCAGCAGCCCGGTGGGACAAAACACCGGGGAGCTGTTTTTT CASSPVGQNTGELFF
. TRBJ1-1 . TRBV7-2 TGTGCCAGCAGCCAGGGGACGGTGAACACTGAAGCTTTCTTT CASSQGTVNTEAFF
TRBD1 TRBJ1-1 . TRBV27 TGTGCCAGCAAAATAATGGGACAGGGGGCCAGCACTGAAGCTTTCTTT CASKIMGQGASTEAFF
TRBD1 TRBJ1-5 . TRBV7-3 TGTGCCAGCAGCTCCACTCAGGGGGAGCCCCAGCATTTT CASSSTQGEPQHF
TRBD2 TRBJ2-3 . TRBV7-6 TGTGCCAGCAGCTTAGCGCTGTCTAGCGGGAGTCCAGATACGCAGTATTTT CASSLALSSGSPDTQYF
TRBD2 TRBJ2-7 . TRBV27 TGTGCCAGCAGCCGTAGCGGGGGGTACTACGAGCAGTACTTC CASSRSGGYYEQYF
. TRBJ2-1 . TRBV7-9 TGTGCCAGCAGCTTAGGGGGCCACAATGAGCAGTTCTTC CASSLGGHNEQFF
TRBD1 TRBJ1-1 . TRBV25-1 TGTGCCAGCAGTGCGGACAGGGGCCCTGGGACTGAAGCTTTCTTT CASSADRGPGTEAFF
. TRBJ2-5 . TRBV7-8 TGTGCCAGCAGCTTAGTTGCGATCGGGACCCAGTACTTC CASSLVAIGTQYF
TRBD2 TRBJ2-1 . TRBV7-8 TGTGCCAGCAGCTTAGTGAGCGGGAGAAGGGGCAATGAGCAGTTCTTC CASSLVSGRRGNEQFF
TRBD2 TRBJ2-3 . TRBV24-1 TGTGCCACCAGTGACCAAGGGACTAGCGGGGGGCCGTCTGGAGCAGATACGCAGTATTTT CATSDQGTSGGPSGADTQYF
. TRBJ2-5 . TRBV29-1 TGCAGCGCCGTAGCTTCCTTGGAGACCCAGTACTTC CSAVASLETQYF
. TRBJ2-5 . TRBV15 TGTGCCACCAGCAGAGACCCCGGGAACCAAGAGACCCAGTACTTC CATSRDPGNQETQYF